Reported below is one T cell receptor beta chain. These data are taken from a study of cytomegalovirus exposure and HLA in healthy donors. The PCR used 60 Vbeta and 13 Jbeta primers. Assay used: immunoSEQ multiplex PCR; TCRdb lists only in-frame clones, some missing. This repertoire shows about 180,000 clones, less than 85% found once; its top ten account for more than 4%. Trimming took 5 bases from V and 7 from J; bases not matched to a gene: 8. Germline loops: CDR1 MNHEY, CDR2 SVGAGI. This CDR3 has 15 residues. The sequence was obtained from a man aged 18 to 29 in good health and CMV-seronegative. The chain recombines TRBV6-5 with TRBJ1-6; TRBD1 aligns across 7 bases. Sequencing used PBMCs. CDR3: CASSTDDRDNSPLHF. DNA for the CDR3: TGTGCCAGCAGTACAGATGACAGGGACAATTCACCCCTCCACTTT.